Listed here are 25 T cell receptor beta chains from one sample, sequenced in a study of cytotoxic CD8 clonotypes in ibrutinib-treated CLL. This table comes from immunoSEQ multiplex PCR, and its TCRdb copy is limited to in-frame clones, with some not included. This sample has roughly 130,000 clones, with around three quarters found just once. Here the sequenced sample was PBMCs, taken after 12 months of ibrutinib treatment. These receptors were taken from a human donor with chronic lymphocytic leukemia.

The CDR3 sequence: CASSTGTGAAEQFF. For the CDR3, the DNA is TGTGCCAGCAGCACCGGGACAGGGGCAGCTGAGCAGTTCTTC. This chain connects TRBV11-2 to TRBJ2-1, with TRBD1 identical over 10 bases. Looked up from germline, CDR1 is SGHAT and CDR2 is FQNNGV. Trimming cost V 5 bases and J 9 bases; bases outside gene matches: 7. CDR3 length: 14 amino acids.

The chain couples TRBV5-1 to TRBJ2-4, with 9 positions matching TRBD2. The CDR3 is made up of 17 amino acids. The junction had 4 bases not matched to a gene; V was cut back by 0 bases and J by 0 bases. The germline V gene encodes CDR1 SGHRS and CDR2 YFSETQ. CDR3 protein: CASSLEVAGVAKNIQYF. CDR3 bases: TGCGCCAGCAGCTTGGAGGTAGCGGGGGTAGCCAAAAACATTCAGTACTTC.

V is TRBV28 and J is TRBJ2-3, with a tentative D call TRBD2 (6 bases). The CDR3 is 17 residues long. Trimming removed 2 bases from V and 1 base from J, with 16 bases in between. The germline V gene has CDR1 MDHEN and CDR2 SYDVKM. CDR3: CASSLEGRDGGTDTQYF. The CDR3 coding sequence is TGTGCCAGCAGTTTAGAGGGGCGGGATGGCGGCACAGATACGCAGTATTTT.

The genes are TRBV11-2 and TRBJ2-1, with D tentatively TRBD1 or TRBD2 (5 bases each). The CDR3 consists of 14 residues. Germline-derived CDR1 and CDR2 are SGHAT and FQNNGV. V was cut by 3 bases and J by 6 bases, with 12 bases left in between. Here the CDR3 reads CASSLAGTTNEQFF. The CDR3 DNA reads as TGTGCCAGCAGCTTGGCCGGGACCACCAATGAGCAGTTCTTC.

This rearrangement joins TRBV11-2 to TRBJ2-5; D gene uncertain. V was cut by 6 bases and J by 5 bases, with 7 bases left in between. The CDR3 runs to 11 residues. The germline gives CDR1 SGHAT, CDR2 FQNNGV. The CDR3 DNA reads TGTGCCAGCAGATCGTTGGAGACCCAGTACTTC. Amino acids: CASRSLETQYF.

The V and J genes are TRBV19 and TRBJ2-1, with D possibly matching TRBD2 (6 bases). This CDR3 comprises 19 residues. From germline, CDR1 is LNHDA and CDR2 SQIVND (reference sequence). The ends were cut back, 5 bases at V and 5 bases at J, with 28 bases in the middle. In nucleotides, the CDR3 is TGTGCCAGTAGTGTTTCGGGGGACTGGAGAATCGCCGCAAACAATGAGCAGTTCTTC. This encodes CASSVSGDWRIAANNEQFF.

The chain uses TRBV19 and TRBJ2-7; TRBD2 matches 8 bases. The CDR3 runs 15 residues. From germline, CDR1 is LNHDA and CDR2 SQIVND (reference sequence). V shed 5 bases, J shed 0 bases, and the junction held 6 bases outside the gene matches. The CDR3 bases are TGTGCCAGTAGTCGAACCGGGACTAGCTCCTACGAGCAGTACTTC. Its protein is CASSRTGTSSYEQYF.

This clone was seen a few times. This rearrangement joins TRBV5-4 to TRBJ2-7; 9 bases are shared with TRBD1. Germline trimming cut 1 base from V and 0 bases from J; bases unmatched to any gene: 14. This CDR3 spans 19 amino acids. Germline loops: CDR1 SGHNT, CDR2 YYREEE (reference sequence). CDR3 sequence reads: CASSLPPGQGSASSYEQYF. The CDR3 DNA reads TGTGCCAGCAGCTTGCCACCGGGACAGGGATCCGCGAGCTCCTACGAGCAGTACTTC.

This chain joins TRBV2 and TRBJ2-7, with 10 bases aligning to TRBD2. Looked up from germline, CDR1 is SNHLY and CDR2 is FYNNEI. The CDR3 totals 15 residues. The junction had 11 bases not matched to a gene; V was cut back by 6 bases and J by 6 bases. The CDR3 protein is CASRSRLAGALEQYF. The CDR3 DNA follows: TGTGCCAGCAGATCTAGGCTAGCGGGAGCTCTCGAGCAGTACTTC.

The rearrangement uses TRBV2 and TRBJ1-2, with 7 bases matching TRBD1. Looked up from germline, CDR1 is SNHLY and CDR2 is FYNNEI. The trim removed 10 bases at V and 1 base at J, leaving 6 bases unmatched. CDR3 length: 13 residues. CDR3: CAIQGQLNYGYTF. In nucleotides, the CDR3 is TGTGCCATCCAGGGACAGCTTAACTATGGCTACACCTTC.

V is TRBV5-5 and J is TRBJ1-5; a weak D match, TRBD1 (5 bases). Trimming stripped 0 bases from V and 6 bases from J, with 10 bases between. Per germline, CDR1 SGHKS and CDR2 YYEKEE (reference sequence). The CDR3 covers 14 residues. The CDR3 sequence: CASSLEGAAQPQHF. In nucleotides, the CDR3 is TGTGCCAGCAGCTTGGAAGGGGCGGCTCAGCCCCAGCATTTT.

In its sample, this clone was seen a few times. The V gene is TRBV25-1, the J gene TRBJ2-1, with a weak D call TRBD2 (5 bases). This CDR3 has 13 residues. With 5 bases removed from V and 7 bases from J, the gap between germline ends came to 12 bases. Germline V lookup: CDR1 MGHDK, CDR2 SYGVNS. In DNA form, the CDR3 reads TGTGCCAGCAGTTCACCCGGGGAGAATGAGCAGTTCTTC. Residues: CASSSPGENEQFF.

A word on this clone: Other DNA sequences from this sample encode an identical CDR3 as well. CDR3 residues: CASSQDRGLPQHF. CDR3 DNA: TGTGCCAGCAGTCAGGACAGGGGGCTTCCCCAGCATTTT. The chain links TRBV6-6 to TRBJ1-5, with 11 bases lining up with TRBD1. The CDR3 runs 13 residues. Germline assignment: CDR1 MNHNY and CDR2 SVGAGI (reference sequence). The trim removed 5 bases at V and 10 bases at J, leaving 4 bases unmatched.

In this sample, this clone turned up once. Mismatch with germline at one junction end may stem from a read error. The genes are TRBV4-2 and TRBJ1-5; 7 bases agree with TRBD1. CDR1 and CDR2 (germline): LGHNA, YNFKEQ. This CDR3 region has 15 residues. The DNA for the CDR3 is TGTGCCAGCAGCCAAGATAGAGGGGGCAAGCAGCCCCAGCATTTT. It specifies CASSQDRGGKQPQHF.

This clone was found a few times. J is TRBJ1-1 and V is TRBV11-2; D is undetermined. V was trimmed by 0 bases and J by 4 bases, leaving 18 bases between them. There are 17 residues in the CDR3. Per germline, CDR1 SGHAT and CDR2 FQNNGV. The CDR3 sequence: CASSLEGGSAWGTEAFF. The DNA for the CDR3 is TGTGCCAGCAGCTTAGAGGGTGGGTCAGCGTGGGGCACTGAAGCTTTCTTT.

The chain combines TRBV27 with TRBJ2-7; 16 bases map to TRBD2. J lost 1 base, V lost 4 bases, and 7 bases had no gene match. This CDR3 region has 18 residues. Germline assignment: CDR1 MNHEY and CDR2 SMNVEV (reference sequence). The CDR3: CASSSMGLAGGRSYEQYF. The DNA of the CDR3 is TGTGCCAGCAGTTCGATGGGACTAGCGGGAGGGAGGTCCTACGAGCAGTACTTC.

The genes are TRBV6-5 and TRBJ2-3; possibly TRBD2 for D (5 bases). This CDR3 has 15 amino acids. The V and J ends lost 2 bases and 8 bases respectively, with 17 bases between them. In germline, CDR1 is MNHEY, CDR2 SVGAGI. CDR3: CASSYAGLAFATQYF. The CDR3 coding sequence is TGTGCCAGCAGTTACGCTGGTCTAGCTTTCGCTACGCAGTATTTT.

A single count supports this clone. The chain recombines TRBV11-2 with TRBJ1-2; D is unclear. CDR3 size: 19 residues. Per germline, CDR1 SGHAT and CDR2 FQNNGV. Trimming took 0 bases from V and 1 from J, leaving 21 bases between them. The CDR3, as DNA: TGTGCCAGCAGCTTAGATTCGCCGGGTGCGACGATCCTTAACTATGGCTACACCTTC. Residues: CASSLDSPGATILNYGYTF.

This rearrangement joins TRBV10-3 to TRBJ1-1; 8 nucleotides line up with TRBD1. CDR1 and CDR2 from the germline V gene are ENHRY and SYGVKD. The V and J ends lost 5 bases and 2 bases, in that order; junction bases with no gene match: 4. This CDR3 contains 14 residues. The CDR3 protein is CAISRDRTNTEAFF. The CDR3 DNA is TGTGCCATCAGTAGGGACAGGACCAACACTGAAGCTTTCTTT.

This rearrangement joins TRBV2 to TRBJ2-1; D is ambiguous. The CDR3 is 14 amino acids. Trimming left V 4 bases short and J 0 bases short, with 7 bases between. CDR1 is SNHLY, CDR2 FYNNEI, per germline. For the CDR3, the DNA is TGTGCCAGCAGTGTCCGAGGCTCCTACAATGAGCAGTTCTTC. This translates into CASSVRGSYNEQFF.

The rearrangement links TRBV7-9 to TRBJ1-1; D call uncertain. V was clipped by 5 bases and J by 0 bases, with 13 bases between them. CDR1 and CDR2 (germline): SEHNR, FQNEAQ (reference sequence). CDR3 size: 15 residues. Here the CDR3 DNA reads TGTGCCAGCAGCCTCCTCGCAGGCATGAACACTGAAGCTTTCTTT. It is translated as CASSLLAGMNTEAFF.

This sequence joins TRBV5-1 and TRBJ1-1; 8 bases map to TRBD1. Germline V gene lookup returns CDR1 SGHRS and CDR2 YFSETQ. The CDR3 consists of 15 residues. With V trimmed by 4 bases and J by 1 base, 6 bases remained unmatched. The DNA of the CDR3 is TGCGCCAGCAGCATTCGGACAGGGACGAACACTGAAGCTTTCTTT. It specifies CASSIRTGTNTEAFF. Looking up the rest from reference TRBV5-1 and TRBJ1-1 gives the full variable domain: KAGVTQTPRYLIKTRGQQVTLSCSPISGHRSVSWYQQTPGQGLQFLFEYFSETQRNKGNFPGRFSGRQFSNSRSEMNVSTLELGDSALYLCASSIRTGTNTEAFFGQGTRLTVV.

The genes are TRBV11-2 and TRBJ2-5; the match to TRBD2 covers 7 bases. The trim removed 1 base at V and 10 bases at J, leaving 0 bases unmatched. The CDR3 is 11 residues long. Germline loops: CDR1 SGHAT, CDR2 FQNNGV. CDR3 amino acids: CASSLGGGQYF. CDR3 nucleotides: TGTGCCAGCAGCTTAGGGGGGGGCCAGTACTTC.

This chain connects TRBV11-2 to TRBJ2-1, with TRBD2 as a possible D gene (6 bases). CDR3 length: 15 amino acids. Trimming left V 3 bases short and J 9 bases short, with 18 bases between. Germline loops: CDR1 SGHAT, CDR2 FQNNGV. The CDR3 region has the DNA TGTGCCAGCAGCTTGTGGCTAGCGCAGAACACTGAGCAGTTCTTC. Translation gives CASSLWLAQNTEQFF.

The chain couples TRBV6-1 to TRBJ2-1, with unresolved D. Trimming shortened V by 7 bases and J by 1 base, and 8 bases separated the two germline ends. This CDR3 spans 13 amino acids. Germline CDR1 reads MNHNS; CDR2 reads SASEGT. The CDR3 sequence is CASTRASYNEQFF. CDR3 bases: TGTGCCAGCACCCGGGCATCCTACAATGAGCAGTTCTTC.